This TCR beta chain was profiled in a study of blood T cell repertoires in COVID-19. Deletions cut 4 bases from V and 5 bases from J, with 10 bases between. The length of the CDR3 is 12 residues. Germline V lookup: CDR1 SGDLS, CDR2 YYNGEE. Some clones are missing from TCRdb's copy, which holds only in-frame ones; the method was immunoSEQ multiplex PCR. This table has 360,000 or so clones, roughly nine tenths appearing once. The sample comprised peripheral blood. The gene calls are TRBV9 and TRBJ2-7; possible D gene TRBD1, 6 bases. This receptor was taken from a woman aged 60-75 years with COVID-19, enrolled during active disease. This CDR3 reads CASSTRGNEQYF. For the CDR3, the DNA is TGTGCCAGCAGCACAAGGGGGAACGAGCAGTACTTC. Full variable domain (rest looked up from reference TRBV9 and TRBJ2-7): DSGVTQTPKHLITATGQRVTLRCSPRSGDLSVYWYQQSLDQGLQFLIQYYNGEERAKGNILERFSAQQFPDLHSELNLSSLELGDSALYFCASSTRGNEQYFGPGTRLTVT.